This is a list of T cell receptor beta chains from one sample in a study of high-grade serous ovarian cancer treatment subgroups. Sequencing used immunoSEQ multiplex PCR; TCRdb keeps in-frame clones, though not all of them. Of about 4,900 clones detected, around three quarters appear once; the ten largest clones hold 15%. Sequenced sample: tumor tissue. Receptor source: a human donor with high-grade serous ovarian cancer. CDR3s include the opening cysteine and the closing phenylalanine or tryptophan. A D gene is named only where the DNA matches it firmly. Rows give clone size only sometimes, using once, few, many, or a class for an expanded clone.

>TRBV4-2|-|-|TRBJ2-1
CASSQDSGGYNEQFF
TGTGCCAGCAGCCAAGATTCGGGCGGATACAATGAGCAGTTCTTC
>TRBV7-9|-|-|TRBJ1-4
CASSWAGNEKLFF
TGTGCCAGCAGCTGGGCCGGTAATGAAAAACTGTTTTTT
>TRBV7-2|-|-|TRBJ2-1
CASSSSRVEQFF
TGTGCCAGCAGCTCCTCCAGGGTCGAGCAGTTCTTC
>TRBV2|-|once|TRBJ2-2
CASSALLTGELFF
TGTGCCAGCAGCGCCCTGCTCACCGGGGAGCTGTTTTTT
>TRBV29-1|TRBD1|-|TRBJ1-2
CSVGDRANNYGYTF
TGCAGCGTTGGGGACAGGGCAAACAACTATGGCTACACCTTC
>TRBV7-3|-|few|TRBJ2-3
CASSSGQTTTDTQYF
TGTGCCAGCAGCTCCGGACAGACAACTACAGATACGCAGTATTTT
>TRBV27|-|-|TRBJ1-2
CASSSSSVGYTF
TGTGCCAGCAGTTCATCGAGTGTAGGCTACACCTTC
>TRBV5-4|TRBD1|medium-sized|TRBJ1-4
CASSAPGQTNEKLFF
TGTGCCAGCAGTGCTCCGGGACAGACTAATGAAAAACTGTTTTTT
>TRBV4-2|-|-|TRBJ1-2
CASSQNLRESGGGYTF
TGTGCCAGCAGCCAGAACCTCAGGGAGTCGGGAGGGGGCTACACCTTC
>TRBV9|-|-|TRBJ2-3
CASSVEGGPDTQYF
TGTGCCAGCAGCGTAGAGGGGGGGCCAGATACGCAGTATTTT
>TRBV5-1|TRBD1|-|TRBJ1-2
CASSSDPGTGGGYTF
TGCGCCAGCAGCTCAGACCCCGGGACAGGGGGCGGCTACACCTTC
>TRBV27|-|-|TRBJ1-2
CASRASGGYTF
TGTGCCAGCAGGGCCAGCGGGGGCTACACCTTC
>TRBV7-2|TRBD1|-|TRBJ1-4
CASRLSGGAWEKLFF
TGTGCCAGCAGGTTATCAGGGGGCGCGTGGGAAAAACTGTTTTTT
>TRBV5-5|-|few|TRBJ1-1
CASSLQENTEAFF
TGTGCCAGCAGCTTACAGGAGAACACTGAAGCTTTCTTT
>TRBV6-5|-|-|TRBJ1-2
CASSYSVGQGQRYTF
TGTGCCAGCAGTTATTCTGTCGGTCAGGGCCAACGCTACACCTTC
>TRBV19|-|-|TRBJ1-2
CASTAVTNYGYTF
TGTGCCAGTACGGCGGTTACTAACTATGGCTACACCTTC
>TRBV7-2|TRBD1|few|TRBJ1-3
CASSWDSSGNTIYF
TGTGCCAGCAGCTGGGACAGCTCTGGAAACACCATATATTTT